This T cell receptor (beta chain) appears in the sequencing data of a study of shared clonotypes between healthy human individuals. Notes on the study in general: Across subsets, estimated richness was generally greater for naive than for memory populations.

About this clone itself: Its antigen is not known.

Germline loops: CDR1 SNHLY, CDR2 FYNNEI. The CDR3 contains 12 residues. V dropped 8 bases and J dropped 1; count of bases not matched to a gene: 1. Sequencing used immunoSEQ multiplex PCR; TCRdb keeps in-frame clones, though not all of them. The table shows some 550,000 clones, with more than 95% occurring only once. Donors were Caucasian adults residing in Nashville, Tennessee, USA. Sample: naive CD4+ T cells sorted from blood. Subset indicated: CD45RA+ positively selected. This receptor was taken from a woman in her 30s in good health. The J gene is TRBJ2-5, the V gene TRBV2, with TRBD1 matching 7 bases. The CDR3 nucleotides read TGTGCCAGCCGGACAGGCCAAGAGACCCAGTACTTC. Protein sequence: CASRTGQETQYF. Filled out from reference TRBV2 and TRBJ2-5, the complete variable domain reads EPEVTQTPSHQVTQMGQEVILRCVPISNHLYFYWYRQILGQKVEFLVSFYNNEISEKSEIFDDQFSVERPDGSNFTLKIRSTKLEDSAMYFCASRTGQETQYFGPGTRLLVL.